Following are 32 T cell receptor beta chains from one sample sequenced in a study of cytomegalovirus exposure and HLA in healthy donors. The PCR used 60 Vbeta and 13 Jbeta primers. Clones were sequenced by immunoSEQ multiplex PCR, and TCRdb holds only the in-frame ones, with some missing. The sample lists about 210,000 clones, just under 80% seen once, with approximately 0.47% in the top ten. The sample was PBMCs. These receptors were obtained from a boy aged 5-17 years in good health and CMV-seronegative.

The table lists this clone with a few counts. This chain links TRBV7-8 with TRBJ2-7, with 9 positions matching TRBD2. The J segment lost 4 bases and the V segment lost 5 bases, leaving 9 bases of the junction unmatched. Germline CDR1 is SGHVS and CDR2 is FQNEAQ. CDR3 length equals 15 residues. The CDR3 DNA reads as TGTGCCAGCAGCCTAGAGGGCGGGAGGGGATACGAGCAGTACTTC. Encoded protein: CASSLEGGRGYEQYF. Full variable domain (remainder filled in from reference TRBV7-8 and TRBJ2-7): GAGVSQSPRYKVAKRGQDVALRCDPISGHVSLFWYQQALGQGPEFLTYFQNEAQLDKSGLPSDRFFAERPEGSVSTLKIQRTQQEDSAVYLCASSLEGGRGYEQYFGPGTRLTVT.

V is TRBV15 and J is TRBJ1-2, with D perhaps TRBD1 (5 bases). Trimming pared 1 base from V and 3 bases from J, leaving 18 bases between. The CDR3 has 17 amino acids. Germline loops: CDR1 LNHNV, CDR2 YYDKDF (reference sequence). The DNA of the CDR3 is TGTGCCACCAGCAGAGGGGGGAATCGCGGGGTCTACTATGGCTACACCTTC. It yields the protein CATSRGGNRGVYYGYTF.

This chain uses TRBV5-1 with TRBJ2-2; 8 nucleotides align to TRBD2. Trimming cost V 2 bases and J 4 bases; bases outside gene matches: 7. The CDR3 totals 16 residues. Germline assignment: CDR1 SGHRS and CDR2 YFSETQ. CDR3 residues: CASSLGYGRGTGELFF. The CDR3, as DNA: TGCGCCAGCAGCTTAGGCTACGGGAGGGGCACCGGGGAGCTGTTTTTT. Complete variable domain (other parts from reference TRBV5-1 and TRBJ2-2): KAGVTQTPRYLIKTRGQQVTLSCSPISGHRSVSWYQQTPGQGLQFLFEYFSETQRNKGNFPGRFSGRQFSNSRSEMNVSTLELGDSALYLCASSLGYGRGTGELFFGEGSRLTVL.

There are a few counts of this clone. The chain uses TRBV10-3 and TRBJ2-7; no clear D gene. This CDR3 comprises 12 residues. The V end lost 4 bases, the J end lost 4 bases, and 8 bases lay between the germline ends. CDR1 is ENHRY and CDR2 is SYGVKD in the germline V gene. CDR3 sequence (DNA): TGTGCCATCAGTGCCCAGAATTACGAGCAGTACTTC. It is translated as CAISAQNYEQYF.

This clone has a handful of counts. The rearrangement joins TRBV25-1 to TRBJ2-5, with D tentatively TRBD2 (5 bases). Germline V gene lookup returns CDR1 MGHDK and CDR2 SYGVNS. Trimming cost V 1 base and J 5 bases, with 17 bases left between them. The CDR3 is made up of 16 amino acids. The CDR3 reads CASSEWIGEREETQYF. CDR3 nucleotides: TGTGCCAGCAGTGAATGGATAGGCGAGAGGGAGGAGACCCAGTACTTC.

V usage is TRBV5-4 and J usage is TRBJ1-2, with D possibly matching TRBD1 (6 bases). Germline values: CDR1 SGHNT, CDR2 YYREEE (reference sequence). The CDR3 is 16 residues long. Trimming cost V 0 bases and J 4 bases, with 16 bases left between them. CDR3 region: CASSLGGPGVIYGYTF. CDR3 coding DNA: TGTGCCAGCAGCTTGGGGGGGCCCGGGGTGATCTATGGCTACACCTTC.

The CDR3 DNA sequence: TGCGCCAGCAGCCGTACACTACAAGTGAACACTGAAGCTTTCTTT. As protein: CASSRTLQVNTEAFF. The chain links TRBV5-1 to TRBJ1-1; D uncertain. The CDR3 runs 15 residues. V was trimmed by 4 bases and J by 0 bases, leaving 13 bases between them. Per germline, CDR1 SGHRS and CDR2 YFSETQ.

DNA of the CDR3: TGTGCCAGCACCTATAGCGGGAGGGGGTCAGATACGCAGTATTTT. It encodes CASTYSGRGSDTQYF. The chain carries TRBV5-6 and TRBJ2-3, with TRBD2 matching over 11 bases. V gave up 6 bases and J gave up 4 bases; unmatched junction bases: 7. Germline V gene data show CDR1 as SGHDT and CDR2 as YYEEEE. The CDR3 runs to 15 residues.

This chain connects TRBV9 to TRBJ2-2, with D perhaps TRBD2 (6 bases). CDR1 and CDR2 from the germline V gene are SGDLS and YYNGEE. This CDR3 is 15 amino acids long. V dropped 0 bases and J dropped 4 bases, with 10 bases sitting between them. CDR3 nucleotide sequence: TGTGCCAGCAGCGTAGTCGGGACTTTCACCGGGGAGCTGTTTTTT. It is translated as CASSVVGTFTGELFF.

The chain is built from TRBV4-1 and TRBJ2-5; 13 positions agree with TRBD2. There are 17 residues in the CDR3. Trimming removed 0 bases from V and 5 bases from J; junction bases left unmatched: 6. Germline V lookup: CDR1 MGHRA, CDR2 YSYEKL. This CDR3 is CASSQELLAGGSETQYF. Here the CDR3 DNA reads TGCGCCAGCAGCCAAGAACTACTAGCGGGAGGGTCGGAGACCCAGTACTTC.

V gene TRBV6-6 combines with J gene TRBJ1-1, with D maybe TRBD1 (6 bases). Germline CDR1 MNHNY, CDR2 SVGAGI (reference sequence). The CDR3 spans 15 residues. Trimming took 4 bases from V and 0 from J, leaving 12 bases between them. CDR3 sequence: CASSSPTGLNTEAFF. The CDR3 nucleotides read TGTGCCAGCAGTTCTCCGACAGGTCTGAACACTGAAGCTTTCTTT.

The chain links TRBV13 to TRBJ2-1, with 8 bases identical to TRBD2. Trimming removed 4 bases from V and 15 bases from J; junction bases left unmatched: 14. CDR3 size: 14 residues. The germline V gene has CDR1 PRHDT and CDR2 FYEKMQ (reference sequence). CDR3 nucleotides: TGTGCCAGCAGCTCCCGGGGTAGCGGGGTATTTCGGTTCTTC. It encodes CASSSRGSGVFRFF. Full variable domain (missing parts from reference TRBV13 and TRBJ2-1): AAGVIQSPRHLIKEKRETATLKCYPIPRHDTVYWYQQGPGQDPQFLISFYEKMQSDKGSIPDRFSAQQFSDYHSELNMSSLELGDSALYFCASSSRGSGVFRFFGPGTRLTVL.

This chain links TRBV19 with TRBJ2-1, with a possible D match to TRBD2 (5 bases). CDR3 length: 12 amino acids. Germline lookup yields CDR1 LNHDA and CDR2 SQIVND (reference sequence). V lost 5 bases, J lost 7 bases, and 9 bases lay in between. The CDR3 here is CASSRGPNEQFF. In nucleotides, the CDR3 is TGTGCCAGTAGTCGAGGGCCAAATGAGCAGTTCTTC.

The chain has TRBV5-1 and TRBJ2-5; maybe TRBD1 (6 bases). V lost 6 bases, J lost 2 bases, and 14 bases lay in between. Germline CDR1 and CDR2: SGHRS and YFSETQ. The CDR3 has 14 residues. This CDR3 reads CASTTTGLQETQYF. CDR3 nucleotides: TGCGCCAGCACCACTACAGGGTTACAAGAGACCCAGTACTTC. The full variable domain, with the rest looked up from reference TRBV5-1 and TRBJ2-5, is KAGVTQTPRYLIKTRGQQVTLSCSPISGHRSVSWYQQTPGQGLQFLFEYFSETQRNKGNFPGRFSGRQFSNSRSEMNVSTLELGDSALYLCASTTTGLQETQYFGPGTRLLVL.

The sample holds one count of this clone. CDR3 region: CASSWAGFATNEKLFF. Written as DNA, the CDR3 is TGCGCCAGCAGCTGGGCGGGGTTTGCAACTAATGAAAAACTGTTTTTT. The rearrangement joins TRBV5-1 to TRBJ1-4; D is unresolved. The CDR3 has 16 residues. Trimming left V 3 bases short and J 0 bases short, with 12 bases between. Germline CDR1 reads SGHRS; CDR2 reads YFSETQ. Using reference TRBV5-1 and TRBJ1-4 for the parts outside the CDR3, the full variable domain is KAGVTQTPRYLIKTRGQQVTLSCSPISGHRSVSWYQQTPGQGLQFLFEYFSETQRNKGNFPGRFSGRQFSNSRSEMNVSTLELGDSALYLCASSWAGFATNEKLFFGSGTQLSVL.

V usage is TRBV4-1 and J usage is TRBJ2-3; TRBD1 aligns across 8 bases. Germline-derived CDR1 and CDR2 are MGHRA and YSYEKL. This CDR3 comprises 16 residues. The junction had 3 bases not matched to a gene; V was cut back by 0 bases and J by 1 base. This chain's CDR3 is CASSQDSTGGTDTQYF. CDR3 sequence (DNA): TGCGCCAGCAGCCAAGACTCGACAGGGGGCACAGATACGCAGTATTTT.

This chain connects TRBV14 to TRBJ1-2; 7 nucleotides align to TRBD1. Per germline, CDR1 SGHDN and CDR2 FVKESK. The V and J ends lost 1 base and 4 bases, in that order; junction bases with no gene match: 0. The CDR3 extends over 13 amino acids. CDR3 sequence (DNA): TGTGCCAGCAGCCAAGGGACAGGCTATGGCTACACCTTC. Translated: CASSQGTGYGYTF.

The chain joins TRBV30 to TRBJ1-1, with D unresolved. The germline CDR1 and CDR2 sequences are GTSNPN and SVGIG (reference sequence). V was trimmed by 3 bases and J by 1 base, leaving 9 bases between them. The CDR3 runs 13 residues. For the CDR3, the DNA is TGTGCCTGGAGGTACCAGGCGAACACTGAAGCTTTCTTT. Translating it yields CAWRYQANTEAFF.

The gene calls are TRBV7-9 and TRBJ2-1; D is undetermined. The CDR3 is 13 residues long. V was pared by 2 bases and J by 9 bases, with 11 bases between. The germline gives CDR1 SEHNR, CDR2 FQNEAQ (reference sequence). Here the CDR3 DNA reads TGTGCCAGCAGCTTACAGTTGACGGGTGAGCAGTTCTTC. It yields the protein CASSLQLTGEQFF. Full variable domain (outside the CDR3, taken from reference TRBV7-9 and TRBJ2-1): DTGVSQNPRHKITKRGQNVTFRCDPISEHNRLYWYRQTLGQGPEFLTYFQNEAQLEKSRLLSDRFSAERPKGSFSTLEIQRTEQGDSAMYLCASSLQLTGEQFFGPGTRLTVL.

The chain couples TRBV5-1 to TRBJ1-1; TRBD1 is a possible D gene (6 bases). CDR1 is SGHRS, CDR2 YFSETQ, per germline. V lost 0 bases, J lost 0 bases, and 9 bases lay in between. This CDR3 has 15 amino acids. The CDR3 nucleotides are TGCGCCAGCAGCTTGGGTGAGGGGGTGAACACTGAAGCTTTCTTT. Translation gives CASSLGEGVNTEAFF.

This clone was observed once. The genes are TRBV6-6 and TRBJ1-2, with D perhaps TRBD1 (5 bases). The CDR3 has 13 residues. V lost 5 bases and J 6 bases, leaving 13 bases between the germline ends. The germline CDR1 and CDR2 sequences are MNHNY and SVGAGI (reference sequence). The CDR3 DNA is TGTGCCAGCAGTCACGGTGTCAGGGATGGCTACACCTTC. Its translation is CASSHGVRDGYTF.

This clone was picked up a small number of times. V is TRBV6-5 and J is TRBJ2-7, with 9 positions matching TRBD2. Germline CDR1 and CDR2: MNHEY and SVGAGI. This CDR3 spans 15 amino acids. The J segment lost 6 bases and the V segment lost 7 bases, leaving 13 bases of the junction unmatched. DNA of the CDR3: TGTGCCAGCACCCCGGGAGGGGCGGGAGGGAGCGAGCAGTACTTC. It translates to CASTPGGAGGSEQYF.

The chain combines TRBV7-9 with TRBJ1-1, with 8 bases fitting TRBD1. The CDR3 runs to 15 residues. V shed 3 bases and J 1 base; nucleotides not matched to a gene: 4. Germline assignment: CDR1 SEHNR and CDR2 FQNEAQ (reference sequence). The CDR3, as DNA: TGTGCCAGCAGCTTTACAGGGGGGACGAACACTGAAGCTTTCTTT. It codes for CASSFTGGTNTEAFF.

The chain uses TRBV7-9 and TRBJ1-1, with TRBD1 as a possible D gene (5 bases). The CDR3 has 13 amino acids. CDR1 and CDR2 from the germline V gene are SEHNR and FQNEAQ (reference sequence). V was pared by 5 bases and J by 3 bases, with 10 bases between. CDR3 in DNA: TGTGCCAGCAGCCCACAAGGGGACACTGAAGCTTTCTTT. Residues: CASSPQGDTEAFF.

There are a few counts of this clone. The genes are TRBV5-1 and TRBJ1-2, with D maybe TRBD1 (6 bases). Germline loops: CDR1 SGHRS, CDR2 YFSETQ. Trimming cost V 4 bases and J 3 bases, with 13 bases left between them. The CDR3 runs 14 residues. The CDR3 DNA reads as TGCGCCAGCAGCATAGGGGGTGATGACTATGGCTACACCTTC. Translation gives CASSIGGDDYGYTF. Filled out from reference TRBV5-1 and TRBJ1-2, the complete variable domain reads KAGVTQTPRYLIKTRGQQVTLSCSPISGHRSVSWYQQTPGQGLQFLFEYFSETQRNKGNFPGRFSGRQFSNSRSEMNVSTLELGDSALYLCASSIGGDDYGYTFGSGTRLTVV.

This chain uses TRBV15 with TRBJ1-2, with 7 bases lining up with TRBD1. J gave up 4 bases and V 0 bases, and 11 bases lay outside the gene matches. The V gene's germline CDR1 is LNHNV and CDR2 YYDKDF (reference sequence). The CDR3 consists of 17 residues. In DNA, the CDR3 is TGTGCCACCAGCAGAGATCTGGGCCCGACAGGGTCCTATGGCTACACCTTC. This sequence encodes CATSRDLGPTGSYGYTF.

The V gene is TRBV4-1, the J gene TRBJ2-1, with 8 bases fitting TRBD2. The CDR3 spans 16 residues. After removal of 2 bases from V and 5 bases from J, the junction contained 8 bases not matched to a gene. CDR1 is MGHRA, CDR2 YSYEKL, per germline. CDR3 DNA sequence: TGCGCCAGCAGCCAAAGAAGCGGGAGTCACCACAATGAGCAGTTCTTC. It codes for CASSQRSGSHHNEQFF.

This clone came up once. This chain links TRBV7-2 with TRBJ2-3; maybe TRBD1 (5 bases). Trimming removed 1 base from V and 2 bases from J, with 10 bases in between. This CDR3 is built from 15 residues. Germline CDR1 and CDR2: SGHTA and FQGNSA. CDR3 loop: CASSLEQDDTDTQYF. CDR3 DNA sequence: TGTGCCAGCAGCTTAGAACAGGACGACACAGATACGCAGTATTTT.

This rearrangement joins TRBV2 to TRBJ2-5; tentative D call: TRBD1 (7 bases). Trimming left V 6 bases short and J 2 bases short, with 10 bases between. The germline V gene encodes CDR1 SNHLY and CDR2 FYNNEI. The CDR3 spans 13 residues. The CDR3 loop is CASRTGRQETQYF. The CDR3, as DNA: TGTGCCAGCAGGACAGGGAGGCAAGAGACCCAGTACTTC.

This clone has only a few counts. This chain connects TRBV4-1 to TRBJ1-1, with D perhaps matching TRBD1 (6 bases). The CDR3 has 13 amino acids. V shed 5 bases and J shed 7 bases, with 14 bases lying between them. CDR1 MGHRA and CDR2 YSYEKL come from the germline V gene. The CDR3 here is CASSYDRLCEAFF. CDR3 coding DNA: TGCGCCAGCAGCTATGACAGGCTTTGTGAAGCTTTCTTT.

In DNA, the CDR3 is TGCGCCAGCAGTTCGGGAGAATCCTATAATTCACCCCTCCACTTT. Protein sequence: CASSSGESYNSPLHF. The chain links TRBV5-1 to TRBJ1-6, with unresolved D. The CDR3 length is 15 residues. Germline values: CDR1 SGHRS, CDR2 YFSETQ. Trimming left V 5 bases short and J 1 base short, with 10 bases between.

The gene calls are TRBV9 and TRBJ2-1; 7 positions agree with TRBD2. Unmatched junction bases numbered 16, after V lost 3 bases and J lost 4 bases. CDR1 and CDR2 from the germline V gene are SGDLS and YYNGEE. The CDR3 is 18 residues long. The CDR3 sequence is CASSEGLADAAVYNEQFF. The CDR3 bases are TGTGCCAGCAGCGAGGGGCTAGCGGACGCCGCTGTATACAATGAGCAGTTCTTC.